The rows below give T cell receptor beta chains drawn from one sample of a study of Graves' ophthalmopathy and Graves' hyperthyroidism. TCRdb used MiXCR to reprocess the multiplex PCR reads, holding one entry per CDR3 protein. Here the sample spans 500,000 to 600,000 distinct CDR3 sequences, approximately 35% being singletons. The sequenced sample was peripheral blood or thyroid tissue (not recorded which). The receptors here all came from an adult man with Graves' hyperthyroidism. CDR3s include the opening cysteine and the closing phenylalanine or tryptophan. The D gene is left open where the match is weak. Size is omitted from some rows. Given values are once, few, many or a class for expanded clones.

>TRBV6-5|-|TRBJ2-7|12|-
CASSPGHVEQYF
TGTGCCAGCAGCCCGGGACACGTCGAGCAGTACTTC
>TRBV25-1|-|TRBJ1-5|12|-
CASSIGDEPQHF
TGTGCCAGCAGCATAGGGGATGAGCCCCAGCATTTT
>TRBV18|TRBD2|TRBJ2-7|15|-
CASSPSSSGSNEQYF
TGTGCCAGCTCACCATCTTCTAGCGGGAGTAACGAGCAGTACTTC
>TRBV7-8|TRBD1|TRBJ2-5|14|many
CASSWGQGQETQYF
TGTGCCAGCAGCTGGGGACAGGGCCAAGAGACCCAGTACTTC
>TRBV12-3/TRBV12-4|-|TRBJ1-6|14|many
CASSFGAWGSPLHF
TGTGCCAGCAGTTTTGGTGCCTGGGGTTCACCCCTCCACTTT
>TRBV10-3|-|TRBJ2-3|14|-
CAISAGRPVDTQYF
TGTGCCATCAGTGCGGGTCGACCGGTGGATACGCAGTATTTT
>TRBV2|-|TRBJ1-2|13|many
CASTASPNYGYTF
TGTGCCAGCACGGCAAGCCCTAACTATGGCTACACCTTC
>TRBV25-1|-|TRBJ2-7|15|few
CASSMAGTDSNEQYF
TGTGCCAGCAGTATGGCCGGGACCGACTCGAACGAGCAGTACTTC
>TRBV7-2|TRBD1|TRBJ2-7|16|many
CASSLVGTGNSYEQYF
TGTGCCAGCAGCTTAGTCGGGACAGGCAATTCCTACGAGCAGTACTTC
>TRBV7-2|-|TRBJ2-3|13|-
CASSRSSTDTQYF
TGTGCCAGCAGCCGATCTAGCACAGATACGCAGTATTTT
>TRBV7-2|-|TRBJ1-5|10|-
CASSFRSEHF
TGTGCCAGCAGCTTTCGGTCCGAGCATTTT
>TRBV5-5|-|TRBJ2-1|15|-
CASSLDSGLYNEQFF
TGTGCCAGCAGCTTGGACAGTGGACTCTACAATGAGCAGTTCTTC
>TRBV6-1|-|TRBJ1-4|15|few
CASSTTGAGNEKLFF
TGTGCCAGCAGTACCACAGGTGCGGGTAATGAAAAACTGTTTTTT
>TRBV24-1|-|TRBJ1-2|14|-
CATSGRDFTYGYTF
TGTGCCACCAGTGGCAGGGATTTTACCTATGGCTACACCTTC
>TRBV7-6|TRBD2|TRBJ2-3|17|-
CASSLLLSGSGGDTQYF
TGTGCCAGCAGCCTTCTTCTTAGCGGGAGCGGTGGAGATACGCAGTATTTT
>TRBV24-1|-|TRBJ1-1|14|once
CATSSARDGSRAFF
TGTGCCACCAGTTCTGCCCGGGACGGATCACGAGCTTTCTTT
>TRBV5-1|-|TRBJ1-1|13|few
CASSLAVATEAFF
TGCGCCAGCAGCTTGGCGGTGGCCACTGAAGCTTTCTTT
>TRBV10-3|-|TRBJ2-1|16|-
CAISESRQASYNEQFF
TGTGCCATCAGTGAGTCCCGACAAGCCTCCTACAATGAGCAGTTCTTC
>TRBV7-2|TRBD1|TRBJ1-1|18|-
CASSSRPSDRGWDNEAFF
TGTGCCAGCAGCTCCCGACCGAGCGACAGGGGGTGGGACAATGAAGCTTTCTTT
>TRBV30|-|TRBJ2-5|15|-
CAWSVPQLVQETQYF
TGTGCCTGGAGTGTACCCCAACTAGTTCAAGAGACCCAGTACTTC
>TRBV29-1|TRBD1|TRBJ2-7|17|-
CSVEGQGAAYPSYEQYF
TGCAGCGTTGAGGGTCAGGGGGCCGCTTACCCCTCCTACGAGCAGTACTTC
>TRBV12-3/TRBV12-4|-|TRBJ1-4|14|many
CASSFLQGNEKLFF
TGTGCCAGCAGTTTCTTACAGGGAAATGAAAAACTGTTTTTT
>TRBV6-5|TRBD1|TRBJ2-7|15|-
CASRRTGDRPYEQYF
TGTGCCAGCAGAAGAACAGGGGACCGTCCCTACGAGCAGTACTTC
>TRBV3-1|-|TRBJ2-5|15|-
CASRKREGGKETQYF
TGTGCCAGCAGGAAGCGGGAAGGGGGAAAAGAGACCCAGTACTTC
>TRBV5-1|-|TRBJ2-5|18|few
CASSPWGVEQGYQETQYF
TGCGCCAGCAGCCCCTGGGGGGTTGAACAGGGCTACCAAGAGACCCAGTACTTC
>TRBV13|-|TRBJ2-7|15|-
CASSFGQGGDYEQYF
TGTGCCAGCAGCTTCGGACAGGGAGGGGACTACGAGCAGTACTTC
>TRBV5-8|-|TRBJ2-7|14|many
CASSTTGSSYEQYF
TGTGCCAGCAGCACGACAGGAAGCTCCTACGAGCAGTACTTC
>TRBV7-4|-|TRBJ1-6|14|-
CASSFEGVNSPLHF
TGTGCCAGCAGCTTTGAGGGAGTCAATTCACCCCTCCACTTT
>TRBV7-8|TRBD1|TRBJ2-2|16|many
CASRSGQGMNTGELFF
TGTGCCAGCAGAAGCGGACAGGGGATGAACACCGGGGAGCTGTTTTTT
>TRBV15|-|TRBJ2-5|13|many
CATSRQAQETQYF
TGTGCCACCAGCAGACAGGCCCAAGAGACCCAGTACTTC
>TRBV29-1|TRBD1|TRBJ1-2|13|-
CSIRDRINYGYTF
TGCAGCATTAGGGACAGGATAAACTATGGCTACACCTTC
>TRBV29-1|-|TRBJ2-6|11|-
CSGARGNVLTF
TGCAGCGGTGCGCGGGGCAACGTCCTGACTTTC
>TRBV20-1|-|TRBJ1-2|10|-
CSARDMGYTF
TGCAGTGCTAGAGATATGGGCTACACCTTC
>TRBV12-3/TRBV12-4|-|TRBJ1-5|15|many
CASSLGQPSNQPQHF
TGTGCCAGCAGTTTAGGACAGCCTAGCAATCAGCCCCAGCATTTT
>TRBV15|TRBD2|TRBJ2-3|18|-
CATSRATGTSGYTDTQYF
TGTGCCACCAGCAGAGCTACCGGGACTAGCGGATACACAGATACGCAGTATTTT
>TRBV7-6|TRBD2|TRBJ2-5|17|many
CASSLGLAGAPGGTQYF
TGTGCCAGCAGCTTAGGACTAGCGGGGGCCCCAGGAGGGACCCAGTACTTC
>TRBV29-1|-|TRBJ1-1|13|-
CSVVTGQDTEAFF
TGCAGCGTTGTTACAGGGCAGGACACTGAAGCTTTCTTT
>TRBV19|-|TRBJ1-2|14|-
CATTGGNYNYGYTF
TGTGCCACTACGGGGGGAAACTATAACTATGGCTACACCTTC
>TRBV2|TRBD2|TRBJ2-5|13|-
CASSAGTRGTGDF
TGTGCCAGCAGTGCAGGGACTAGGGGCACCGGGGACTTC
>TRBV6-5|-|TRBJ1-3|17|-
CASSYSLGHSSGNTIYF
TGTGCCAGCAGTTACTCATTGGGGCACAGCTCTGGAAACACCATATATTTT
>TRBV28|-|TRBJ2-7|15|-
CASSLVQGTSYEQYF
TGTGCCAGCAGTTTAGTTCAGGGTACGTCCTACGAGCAGTACTTC